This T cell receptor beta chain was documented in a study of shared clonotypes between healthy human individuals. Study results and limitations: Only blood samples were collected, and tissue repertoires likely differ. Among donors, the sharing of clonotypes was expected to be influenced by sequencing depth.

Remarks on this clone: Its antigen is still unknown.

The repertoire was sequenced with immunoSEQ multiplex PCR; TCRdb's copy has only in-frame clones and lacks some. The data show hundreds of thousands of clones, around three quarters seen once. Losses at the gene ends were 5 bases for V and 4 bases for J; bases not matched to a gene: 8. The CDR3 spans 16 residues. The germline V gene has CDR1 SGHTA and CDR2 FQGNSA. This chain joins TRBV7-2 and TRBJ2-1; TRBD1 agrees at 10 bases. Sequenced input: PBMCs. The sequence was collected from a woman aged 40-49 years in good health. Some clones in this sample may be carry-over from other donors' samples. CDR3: CASSPTGGGKYNEQFF. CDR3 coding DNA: TGTGCCAGCAGCCCGACAGGGGGCGGTAAGTACAATGAGCAGTTCTTC.